This TCR beta chain emerged from a study of beta chain features in type 1 diabetes. About the study: Cell yields, gender and age were comparable in patients and healthy donors. All samples combined gave roughly 100,000,000 sorted cells for examination. Study-level results: Amplification by PCR could prefer shorter templates, with the same effect in patients and controls.

The CDR3 loop spans 15 amino acids. V lost 0 bases to trimming and J lost 4 bases, with 12 bases between them. Germline loops: CDR1 MNHEY, CDR2 SVGAGI. As every portion of the isolated RNA was reverse transcribed, the sequencing read expressed TCRB transcripts. TCRdb's copy holds only in-frame clones and misses some; the assay was immunoSEQ multiplex PCR. The sample shows about 930,000 clones, under 20% of them seen only once. Concerning this clone: The antigen is not known.

Without exception, sorted populations had purity beyond 98%. Sequencing was done on a sample of naive CD4+ T cells from blood. This chain connects TRBV6-5 to TRBJ1-2; possibly TRBD1 for D (5 bases). The receptor was derived from a woman under 30 in good health. The CDR3 sequence is CASSYSLGQFYGYTF. The CDR3, as DNA: TGTGCCAGCAGTTACTCGCTGGGGCAGTTCTATGGCTACACCTTC.